What follows are 12 T cell receptor beta chains derived from one specimen sequenced in a study of blood T cell repertoires in COVID-19. Sequencing was performed with immunoSEQ multiplex PCR; in TCRdb, only in-frame clones are kept and a portion is missing. This sample carries 250,000 to 350,000 clones, roughly 90% of them seen once, and the ten largest clones take 2.5% to 3%. Sequencing was performed on peripheral blood. These receptors came from a woman between 25 and 40 years old with active or convalescent COVID-19.

On this clone itself: The same CDR3 is also encoded by other DNA sequences in this sample. The chain combines TRBV5-8 with TRBJ2-1; D might be TRBD2 (6 bases). The germline V and J ends were trimmed by 5 bases and 0 bases, with 12 bases remaining between them. Germline CDR1 SGHTS, CDR2 YDEGEE. The CDR3 runs to 15 residues. The DNA for the CDR3 is TGTGCCAGCAGTCTGAGGGGAGGCTCCTACAATGAGCAGTTCTTC. Translated, it gives CASSLRGGSYNEQFF.

The chain uses TRBV5-4 and TRBJ1-3; D call uncertain. This CDR3 is 12 amino acids long. Trimming left V 4 bases short and J 10 bases short, with 12 bases between. CDR1 is SGHNT, CDR2 YYREEE, per germline (reference sequence). The CDR3 protein is CASSTRSGTIYF. CDR3 DNA: TGTGCCAGCAGCACCCGATCGGGGACCATATATTTT. Together with reference TRBV5-4 and TRBJ1-3, the CDR3 gives the full variable domain: ETGVTQSPTHLIKTRGQQVTLRCSSQSGHNTVSWYQQALGQGPQFIFQYYREEENGRGNFPPRFSGLQFPNYSSELNVNALELDDSALYLCASSTRSGTIYFGEGSWLTVV.

The J gene is TRBJ1-1, the V gene TRBV18; a possible D gene is TRBD1 (5 bases). The CDR3 is made up of 13 amino acids. V was clipped by 6 bases and J by 1 base, with 9 bases between them. Germline V gene lookup returns CDR1 KGHSH and CDR2 LQKENI. CDR3 in amino acids: CASSSDRNTEAFF. CDR3 DNA: TGTGCCAGCTCGTCCGACAGGAACACTGAAGCTTTCTTT.

The chain employs TRBV7-9 and TRBJ2-5; D uncertain. The germline V gene has CDR1 SEHNR and CDR2 FQNEAQ (reference sequence). Trimming took off 5 bases at V and 3 bases at J, with 10 bases between the two ends. This CDR3 is built from 13 residues. Written as DNA, the CDR3 is TGTGCCAGCAGCGGCCCCACGAAAGAGACCCAGTACTTC. It encodes CASSGPTKETQYF.

This chain joins TRBV15 and TRBJ2-3, with D possibly being TRBD1 (6 bases). CDR1 is LNHNV, CDR2 YYDKDF, per germline (reference sequence). The CDR3 is 14 amino acids. V lost 2 bases and J lost 1, with 7 bases in between. CDR3 coding DNA: TGTGCCACCAGCAGAAGACAGGGCACAGATACGCAGTATTTT. As protein: CATSRRQGTDTQYF.

This chain uses TRBV5-5 with TRBJ1-5, with D maybe TRBD1 (6 bases). Per the germline V gene, CDR1 is SGHKS and CDR2 is YYEKEE (reference sequence). Deletions cut 5 bases from V and 3 bases from J, with 12 bases between. The CDR3 is made up of 14 amino acids. CDR3 nucleotide sequence: TGTGCCAGCAGACAGGGTGGCTACAATCAGCCCCAGCATTTT. It translates to CASRQGGYNQPQHF.

The CDR3 DNA follows: TGTGCCAGCAGAACAAGGGGGCGTAATTCACCCCTCCACTTT. It specifies CASRTRGRNSPLHF. This chain joins TRBV13 and TRBJ1-6; 7 bases are a match to TRBD1. Germline CDR1 and CDR2: PRHDT and FYEKMQ (reference sequence). V was pared by 6 bases and J by 6 bases, with 5 bases of the junction left unmatched. The CDR3 runs to 14 residues.

J is TRBJ2-1 and V is TRBV2, with D tentatively TRBD1 (6 bases). Germline CDR1 SNHLY, CDR2 FYNNEI. CDR3 length: 12 residues. Trimming shortened V by 11 bases and J by 5 bases, and 13 bases separated the two germline ends. DNA for the CDR3: TGTGCCTTACGGGACACCCACAATGAGCAGTTCTTC. Encoded protein: CALRDTHNEQFF.

This clone was counted a single time. The J gene is TRBJ2-1, the V gene TRBV3-1 (or the pseudogene TRBV3-2), with D possibly being TRBD2 (5 bases). V lost 1 base, J lost 3 bases, and 13 bases lay in between. From germline, CDR1 is LGHDT and CDR2 YNNKEL (reference sequence). This CDR3 comprises 16 residues. CDR3 coding DNA: TGTGCCAGCAGCCAAGGTGCGGGTGGGAGCTACAATGAGCAGTTCTTC. Its protein product is CASSQGAGGSYNEQFF.

V is TRBV5-4 and J is TRBJ2-2; 9 bases fit TRBD2. J was trimmed by 5 bases and V by 0 bases; bases with no gene match: 8. CDR1 SGHNT and CDR2 YYREEE come from the germline V gene (reference sequence). This CDR3 comprises 17 residues. CDR3 residues: CASSLGSGGVKTGELFF. The DNA for the CDR3 is TGTGCCAGCAGCTTGGGTAGCGGGGGCGTAAAGACCGGGGAGCTGTTTTTT.

J is TRBJ2-3 and V is TRBV7-2; a weak D match, TRBD2 (6 bases). V lost 5 bases, J lost 4 bases, and 22 bases lay in between. Germline lookup yields CDR1 SGHTA and CDR2 FQGNSA. The CDR3 consists of 17 residues. The CDR3 DNA reads as TGTGCCAGCAGCGATATCGGCCCGGGACTTAATTCAGATACGCAGTATTTT. This translates into CASSDIGPGLNSDTQYF.

The chain joins TRBV4-3 to TRBJ2-1; D is unresolved. CDR1 LGHNA and CDR2 YSLEER come from the germline V gene. V lost 0 bases and J lost 3, with 9 bases in between. CDR3 length equals 15 residues. The CDR3 region has the DNA TGCGCCAGCAGCCAAGACGCCGAGGACTACAATGAGCAGTTCTTC. It specifies CASSQDAEDYNEQFF.